A single sample gave rise to the 7 T cell receptor beta chains below, sequenced in a study of cytomegalovirus exposure and HLA in healthy donors. The PCR employed 60 Vbeta primers together with 13 Jbeta primers. Produced via immunoSEQ multiplex PCR; TCRdb's table is partial and in-frame only. The sample lists 95,000 to 130,000 clones, roughly 9.9% occurring once. Sequencing was carried out using PBMCs. These receptors were taken from a man aged 30-40 years in good health and CMV-seronegative.

The table lists this clone with a few counts. Other DNA sequences within the sample encode an identical CDR3. V is TRBV25-1 and J is TRBJ2-7, with unresolved D. The germline V gene has CDR1 MGHDK and CDR2 SYGVNS. The CDR3 length is 14 residues. With 5 bases removed from V and 0 bases from J, the gap between germline ends came to 11 bases. The CDR3 region is CASSPDWISYEQYF. The CDR3 bases are TGTGCCAGCAGTCCCGACTGGATCTCCTACGAGCAGTACTTC.

The chain joins TRBV19 to TRBJ2-5, with 9 bases aligning to TRBD2. Germline V gene sequence: CDR1 LNHDA, CDR2 SQIVND (reference sequence). CDR3 length: 15 residues. The CDR3 region is CCRGFSGSGRETQYF. The CDR3 coding sequence is TGTTGCCGGGGGTTTAGCGGGAGTGGTAGGGAGACCCAGTACTTC.

The chain employs TRBV18 and TRBJ1-2; a possible D gene is TRBD1 (6 bases). The CDR3 consists of 16 residues. CDR1 KGHSH and CDR2 LQKENI come from the germline V gene. Trimming stripped 3 bases from V and 7 bases from J, with 21 bases between. CDR3 nucleotides: TGTGCCAGCTCACCCCCGCCCCCGGAACAGGGCTCTGGCTACACCTTC. This translates into CASSPPPPEQGSGYTF.

This chain uses TRBV5-1 with TRBJ1-2; 8 bases map to TRBD1. Germline V lookup: CDR1 SGHRS, CDR2 YFSETQ. This CDR3 spans 13 amino acids. Trimming took 4 bases from V and 8 from J; bases not matched to a gene: 7. The CDR3 is CASSTGTGIGYTF. The CDR3 coding sequence is TGCGCCAGCAGCACCGGGACAGGCATAGGCTACACCTTC. Variable domain in full (rest from reference TRBV5-1 and TRBJ1-2): KAGVTQTPRYLIKTRGQQVTLSCSPISGHRSVSWYQQTPGQGLQFLFEYFSETQRNKGNFPGRFSGRQFSNSRSEMNVSTLELGDSALYLCASSTGTGIGYTFGSGTRLTVV.

There are a few counts of this clone. The rearrangement links TRBV5-6 to TRBJ2-1; 10 nucleotides align to TRBD2. The trim removed 0 bases at V and 4 bases at J, leaving 10 bases unmatched. CDR3 size: 18 residues. Germline lookup yields CDR1 SGHDT and CDR2 YYEEEE. CDR3 bases: TGTGCCAGCAGCTTGGCTACGGCTAGCGGGAGTAAATACAATGAGCAGTTCTTC. It translates to CASSLATASGSKYNEQFF.

This clone was found a few times. The chain carries TRBV7-9 and TRBJ2-6; 9 bases fit TRBD1. This CDR3 region has 19 residues. The trim removed 2 bases at V and 3 bases at J, leaving 11 bases unmatched. CDR1 and CDR2 from the germline V gene are SEHNR and FQNEAQ (reference sequence). This CDR3 is CASSLPSGTGYHGANVLTF. As DNA, the CDR3 is TGTGCCAGCAGCTTACCATCGGGGACAGGGTATCATGGGGCCAACGTCCTGACTTTC.

This clone has only a few counts. V is TRBV9 and J is TRBJ2-2; 11 bases fit TRBD2. There are 17 residues in the CDR3. The junction had 4 bases not matched to a gene; V was cut back by 2 bases and J by 1 base. Per germline, CDR1 SGDLS and CDR2 YYNGEE. CDR3 region: CASSVVAGGQNTGELFF. DNA of the CDR3: TGTGCCAGCAGCGTTGTAGCGGGGGGGCAGAACACCGGGGAGCTGTTTTTT.